This T cell receptor beta chain came from a study of blood T cells in healthy people across ages. On the study more broadly: For every two T cells, template switching captured about one barcoded beta molecule.

Concerning this clonotype: The antigen is not known.

Study outcomes and limitations: Strong correlation linked observed beta diversity and percent naive T cells.

The CDR3 covers 17 residues. Germline V gene lookup returns CDR1 MNHNS and CDR2 SASEGT. The germline V and J ends were trimmed by 0 bases and 0 bases, with 14 bases remaining between them. Using a J-beta primer mix together with a sample-barcoded 5' primer, a second PCR was run for roughly 7 to 12 cycles. TCRdb reanalysed the 5' RACE reads using MiXCR and keeps one entry per CDR3 protein. This table holds around 1.5 million distinct CDR3 sequences, approximately 59% found once. The receptor's source is a man between 18 and 29 years old in good health. Sequencing was performed on blood. The gene calls are TRBV6-1 and TRBJ1-1; D gene unclear. CDR3 sequence reads: CASSEAFGSSMNTEAFF. CDR3 coding DNA: TGTGCCAGCAGTGAAGCGTTCGGCAGTAGCATGAACACTGAAGCTTTCTTT.